This passage covers 3 T cell receptor beta chains from one sample sequenced in a study of low-dose radiotherapy and immunotherapy resistance in tumors. Time point noted: after trial treatment. Treatment reported: LDRT plus nivolumab, ipilimumab, low-dose cyclophosphamide and aspirin (RACIN trial). Both TCRalpha and TCRbeta chains were reverse transcribed with V-gene-specific primers. A roughly 20-cycle PCR with a constant-region primer and V-primer adapter amplified TCRs. One entry per CDR3 protein results from TCRdb running MiXCR on the reads. The table has about 80,000 distinct CDR3 sequences, about 17% seen once; the top ten hold approximately 1.5%. The sample was PBMCs, taken after low-dose radiotherapy plus immunotherapy. These receptors originate from a male donor with prostate cancer.

V gene TRBV6-1 combines with J gene TRBJ2-3, with TRBD2 matching over 8 bases. The CDR3 contains 16 residues. V was pared by 4 bases and J by 5 bases, with 11 bases of the junction left unmatched. Germline V gene lookup returns CDR1 MNHNS and CDR2 SASEGT. CDR3 region: CASSGLSGRIGDTQYF. The CDR3, as DNA: TGTGCCAGCAGTGGTTTGAGCGGGAGAATTGGAGATACGCAGTATTTT.

This clonotype was counted many times. The CDR3 protein is CASSSSGTSLYGYTF. The CDR3 region has the DNA TGTGCCAGCAGTTCCTCCGGGACCTCTCTTTATGGCTACACCTTC. The V call is TRBV28, the J call TRBJ1-2; a possible D gene is TRBD1 (5 bases). The germline gives CDR1 MDHEN, CDR2 SYDVKM. The CDR3 loop spans 15 amino acids. V was cut by 4 bases and J by 5 bases, with 17 bases left in between.

This clonotype was detected a few times. The genes are TRBV6-2 or TRBV6-3 and TRBJ2-1; 8 nucleotides match TRBD2. V was pared by 6 bases and J by 9 bases, with 10 bases of the junction left unmatched. The germline gives CDR1 MNHEY, CDR2 SVGEGT. The CDR3 loop spans 14 amino acids. For the CDR3, the DNA is TGTGCCAGCAGCCAGACTAGCGCCGTTGGTGAGCAGTTCTTC. Protein: CASSQTSAVGEQFF.